This T cell receptor (beta chain) comes out of a study of blood T cell repertoires in COVID-19. Study at large: Sites across the United States, Italy and Spain contributed samples from acute and convalescent COVID-19. PBMCs, B-cell-depleted T cells, or T cells provided the cDNA or gDNA that made up the material.

In the authors' methods: Estimates of nucleated cell counts were drawn from the amplification of reference gene primers. Assay: immunoSEQ multiplex PCR; the TCRdb copy retains only in-frame clones and omits some. The V and J calls and clone size were taken over from that table, and D and trimming were inferred from the DNA. The sample contains about 84,000 clones, over 65% of which appear only once. The CDR3 consists of 13 residues. Trimming pared 5 bases from V and 4 bases from J, leaving 11 bases between. The V gene's germline CDR1 is SGHTA and CDR2 FQGNSA. What was sequenced was peripheral blood. This chain links TRBV7-2 with TRBJ1-1, with D perhaps TRBD1 (5 bases). The sequence was collected from a man aged 45-60 years with active or convalescent COVID-19. The CDR3 DNA reads TGTGCCAGCAGCCAGGGTGTAGGCACTGAAGCTTTCTTT. As protein: CASSQGVGTEAFF.